This TCR beta chain was documented in a study of T-cell memory formation after mild COVID-19. Study details: Most TCR clusters belonged to a single donor. Study findings and constraints: Mainly CM and EM harbored the contracting CD4+ clones; mainly EMRA harbored the CD8+ ones. Later expanders leaned CD4+, whereas day 15 to 85 contracting clones were balanced CD4/CD8.

From 5'RACE with constant-segment primers came TCR alpha and TCR beta cDNA libraries that carried sample barcodes and UMIs. A single record per CDR3 protein comes from TCRdb applying MiXCR to the 5' RACE reads. The sample consists of about 110,000 distinct CDR3 sequences, about an eighth of them appearing once. This clonotype has just a few counts. As yet, its antigen is unknown. Looked up from germline, CDR1 is MNHEY and CDR2 is SVGAGI. This CDR3 comprises 15 residues. Trimming took 5 bases from V and 2 from J, leaving 15 bases between them. The chain has TRBV6-5 and TRBJ1-1; D may be TRBD1 (5 bases). This sequence originates from an adult woman who had mild COVID-19 (a few samples of this study predate the infection). Cell type and time point are not known. Specimen: PBMCs or a T cell subset sorted from them (not recorded which). Written as DNA, the CDR3 is TGTGCCAGCAGTCCTCCGGTAGGGGTCAACACTGAAGCTTTCTTT. Its protein product is CASSPPVGVNTEAFF.